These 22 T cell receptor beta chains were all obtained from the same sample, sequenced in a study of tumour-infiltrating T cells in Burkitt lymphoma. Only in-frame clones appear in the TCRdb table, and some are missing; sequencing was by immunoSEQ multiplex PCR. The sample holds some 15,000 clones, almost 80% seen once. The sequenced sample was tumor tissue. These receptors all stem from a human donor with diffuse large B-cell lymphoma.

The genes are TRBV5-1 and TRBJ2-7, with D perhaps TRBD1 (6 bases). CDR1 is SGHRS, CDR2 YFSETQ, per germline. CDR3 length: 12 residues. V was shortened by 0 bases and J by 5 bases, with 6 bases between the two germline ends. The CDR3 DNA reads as TGCGCCAGCAGCTTGGCAGGGGACGAGCAGTACTTC. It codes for CASSLAGDEQYF.

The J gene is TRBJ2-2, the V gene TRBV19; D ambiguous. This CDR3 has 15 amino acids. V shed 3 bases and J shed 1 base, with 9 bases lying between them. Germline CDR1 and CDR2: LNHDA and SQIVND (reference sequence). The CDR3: CASSILSQNTGELFF. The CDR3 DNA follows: TGTGCCAGTAGTATTTTGAGTCAGAACACCGGGGAGCTGTTTTTT.

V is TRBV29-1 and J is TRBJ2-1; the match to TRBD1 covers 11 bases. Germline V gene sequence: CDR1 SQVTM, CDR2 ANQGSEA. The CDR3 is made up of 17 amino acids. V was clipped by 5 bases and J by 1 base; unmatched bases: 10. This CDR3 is CSVTGQGATGSYNEQFF. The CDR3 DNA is TGCAGCGTTACTGGACAGGGGGCTACGGGATCCTACAATGAGCAGTTCTTC.

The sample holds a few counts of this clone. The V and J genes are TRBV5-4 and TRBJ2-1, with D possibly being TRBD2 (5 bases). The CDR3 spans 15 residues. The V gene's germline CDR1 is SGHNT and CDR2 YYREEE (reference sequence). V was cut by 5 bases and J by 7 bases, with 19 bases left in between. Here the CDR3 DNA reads TGTGCCAGCAGTCCGGGATCGAGTCCCACAAATGAGCAGTTCTTC. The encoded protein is CASSPGSSPTNEQFF.

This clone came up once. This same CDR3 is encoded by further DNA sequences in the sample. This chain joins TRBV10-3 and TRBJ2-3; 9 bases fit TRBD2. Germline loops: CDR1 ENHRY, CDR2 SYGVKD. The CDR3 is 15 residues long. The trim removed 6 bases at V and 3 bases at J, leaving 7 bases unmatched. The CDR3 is CAIRASGAPTDTQYF. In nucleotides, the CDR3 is TGTGCCATCAGAGCTAGCGGGGCGCCTACAGATACGCAGTATTTT.

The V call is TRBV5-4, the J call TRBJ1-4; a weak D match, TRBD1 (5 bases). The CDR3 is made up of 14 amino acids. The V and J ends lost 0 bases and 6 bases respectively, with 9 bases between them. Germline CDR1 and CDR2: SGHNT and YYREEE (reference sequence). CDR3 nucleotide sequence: TGTGCCAGCAGCTTGGAGGGACGGGATGAAAAACTGTTTTTT. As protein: CASSLEGRDEKLFF.

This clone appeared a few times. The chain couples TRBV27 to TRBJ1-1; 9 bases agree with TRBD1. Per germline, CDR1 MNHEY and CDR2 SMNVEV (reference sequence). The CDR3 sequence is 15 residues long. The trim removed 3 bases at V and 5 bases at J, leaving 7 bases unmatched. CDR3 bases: TGTGCCAGCAGTTTGAGCAGGACAGGGGAAACTGAAGCTTTCTTT. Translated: CASSLSRTGETEAFF.

The CDR3 loop is CASTSAQNGYTF. The CDR3 DNA sequence: TGTGCCAGCACGTCGGCACAGAACGGCTACACCTTC. The V call is TRBV2, the J call TRBJ1-2; no firm D call. The CDR3 covers 12 residues. CDR1 and CDR2 (germline): SNHLY, FYNNEI. Trimming left V 7 bases short and J 8 bases short, with 14 bases between.

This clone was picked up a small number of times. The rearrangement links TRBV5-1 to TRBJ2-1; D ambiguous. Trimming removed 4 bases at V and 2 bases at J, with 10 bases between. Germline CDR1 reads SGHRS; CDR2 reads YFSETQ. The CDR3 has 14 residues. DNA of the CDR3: TGCGCCAGCAGCCCCCTTAGTACCTACAATGAGCAGTTCTTC. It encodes CASSPLSTYNEQFF.

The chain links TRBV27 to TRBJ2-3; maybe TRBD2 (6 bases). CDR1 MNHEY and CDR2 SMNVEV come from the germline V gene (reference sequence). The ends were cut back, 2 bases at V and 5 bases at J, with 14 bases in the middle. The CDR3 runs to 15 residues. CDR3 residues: CASSLVTGVGDTQYF. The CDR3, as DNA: TGTGCCAGCAGTTTAGTGACGGGAGTCGGAGATACGCAGTATTTT.

Written as DNA, the CDR3 is TGTGCCAGCTTAAGGACAGGGGGCCTCGAGCAGTACTTC. Translation: CASLRTGGLEQYF. The V and J genes are TRBV18 and TRBJ2-7; 11 bases map to TRBD1. CDR3 length: 13 residues. Germline loops: CDR1 KGHSH, CDR2 LQKENI. The J segment lost 6 bases and the V segment lost 7 bases, leaving 5 bases of the junction unmatched.

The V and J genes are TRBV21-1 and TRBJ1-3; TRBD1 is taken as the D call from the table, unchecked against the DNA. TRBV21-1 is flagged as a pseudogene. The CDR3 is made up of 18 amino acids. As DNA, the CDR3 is TGTGCCAGCAGAAAGGGGCGGCGACAGGCGACCTCTGGAAACACCATATATTTT. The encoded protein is CASRKGRRQATSGNTIYF.

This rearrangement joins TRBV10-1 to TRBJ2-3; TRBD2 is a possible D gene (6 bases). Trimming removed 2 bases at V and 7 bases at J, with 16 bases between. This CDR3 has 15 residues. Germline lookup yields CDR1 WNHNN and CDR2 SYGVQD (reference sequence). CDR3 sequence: CASSEPRGDSHTQYF. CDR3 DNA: TGCGCCAGCAGTGAGCCCAGAGGGGACTCACATACGCAGTATTTT.

The CDR3 loop reads CASRSGDHLLNTEAFF. The CDR3 bases are TGCGCCAGTCGCTCCGGTGACCACCTCCTGAACACTGAAGCTTTCTTT. The chain recombines TRBV5-1 with TRBJ1-1; D is uncertain. Germline V CDR1 and CDR2: SGHRS, YFSETQ. There are 16 residues in the CDR3. Trimming removed 8 bases from V and 0 bases from J, with 20 bases in between.

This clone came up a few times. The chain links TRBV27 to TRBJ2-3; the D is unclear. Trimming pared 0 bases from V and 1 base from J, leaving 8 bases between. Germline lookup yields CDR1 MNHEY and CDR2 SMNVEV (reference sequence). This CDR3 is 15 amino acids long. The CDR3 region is CASSLSGQGTDTQYF. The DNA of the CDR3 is TGTGCCAGCAGTTTATCCGGCCAGGGCACAGATACGCAGTATTTT.

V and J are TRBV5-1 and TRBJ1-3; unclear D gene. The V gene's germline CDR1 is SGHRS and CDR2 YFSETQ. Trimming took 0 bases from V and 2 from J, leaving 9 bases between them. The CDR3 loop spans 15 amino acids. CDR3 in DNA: TGCGCCAGCAGCTTGGGGAACCCCACTGGAAACACCATATATTTT. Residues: CASSLGNPTGNTIYF.

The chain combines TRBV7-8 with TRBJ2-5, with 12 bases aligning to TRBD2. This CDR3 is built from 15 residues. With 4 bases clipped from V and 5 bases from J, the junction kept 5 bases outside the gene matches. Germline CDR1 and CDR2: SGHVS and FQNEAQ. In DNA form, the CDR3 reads TGTGCCAGCAGCTCTTCCGGGACTAGCGGGGAGACCCAGTACTTC. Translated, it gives CASSSSGTSGETQYF.

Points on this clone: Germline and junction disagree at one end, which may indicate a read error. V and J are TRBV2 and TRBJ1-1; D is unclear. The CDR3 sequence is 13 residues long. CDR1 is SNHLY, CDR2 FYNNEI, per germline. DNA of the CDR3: TGTGCCAGCAGTGTTACCGGTAACACTGAAACTTTCTTT. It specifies CASSVTGNTETFF.

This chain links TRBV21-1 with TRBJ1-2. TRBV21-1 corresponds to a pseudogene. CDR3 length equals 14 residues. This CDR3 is CASSKAHKVHHYTF. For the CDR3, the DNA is TGTGCCAGCAGCAAAGCCCATAAGGTACATCACTACACCTTC.

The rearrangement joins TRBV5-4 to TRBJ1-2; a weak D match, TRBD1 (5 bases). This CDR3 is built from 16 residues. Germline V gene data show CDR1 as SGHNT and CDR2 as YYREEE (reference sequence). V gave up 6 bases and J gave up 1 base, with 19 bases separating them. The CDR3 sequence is CASKEPDSVFNYGYTF. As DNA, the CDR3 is TGTGCCAGCAAAGAGCCTGACAGCGTATTTAACTATGGCTACACCTTC.

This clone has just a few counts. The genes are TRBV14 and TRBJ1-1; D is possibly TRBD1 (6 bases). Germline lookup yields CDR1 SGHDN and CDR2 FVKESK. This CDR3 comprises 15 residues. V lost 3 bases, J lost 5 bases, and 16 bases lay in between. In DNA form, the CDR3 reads TGTGCCAGCAGCCAGATACAGGGCCCAGGAACTGAAGCTTTCTTT. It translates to CASSQIQGPGTEAFF.

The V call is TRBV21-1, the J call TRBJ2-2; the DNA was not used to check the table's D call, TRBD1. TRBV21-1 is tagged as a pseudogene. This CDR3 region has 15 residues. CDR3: CASSKETTNTGELFF. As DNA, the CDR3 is TGTGCCAGCAGCAAAGAGACAACGAACACCGGGGAGCTGTTTTTT.